The TCR beta chain under discussion was sequenced for a study of T cell responses to AZD1222 COVID-19 vaccine. Overall study: Second-dose intervals of approximately 4 or approximately 12 weeks were pooled.

Points from the study as a whole: Compared with day 0, the breadth and depth of the Spike-specific TCR repertoire rose significantly after two doses of AZD1222. With dominance at 160-218 and 743-854, vaccine-associated CD4 TCRs spanned spike.

Remarks on this clone: Its antigen is as yet unknown.

V was pared by 4 bases and J by 0 bases, with 18 bases between. Germline-derived CDR1 and CDR2 are SGHRS and YFSETQ. This CDR3 spans 17 amino acids. The data were produced by immunoSEQ multiplex PCR, yet TCRdb's version contains in-frame clones alone and is incomplete. This table has 90,000 to 140,000 clones, roughly 87% appearing once. Material: peripheral blood, obtained on day 0 of AZD1222 vaccination. This receptor was obtained from an adult in good health. V and J are TRBV5-1 and TRBJ2-3; the D gene is possibly TRBD1 (6 bases). DNA of the CDR3: TGCGCCAGCAGCCTGCCAGGGGCCTTTCCTAGCACAGATACGCAGTATTTT. This translates into CASSLPGAFPSTDTQYF.